The entry below describes one TCR beta chain. Its target antigen remains unknown. The sample holds no much larger clone one base away, and base qualities are not on file. V is cut back by 6 bases and J by 1 base, with 6 bases in the junction unmatched. In the germline V gene, CDR1 corresponds to SNHLY and CDR2 to FYNNEI. The CDR3 goes from the cysteine to the phenylalanine over 17 residues. The entry retains the CDR3 DNA only, 51 bases that are in frame from base 1. This sample was included in a study of blood T cell repertoires in COVID-19 (dated by TCRdb to about 2020). About the study as a whole: Collaborator samples came from the United States, Italy and Spain and covered acute and convalescent phases of COVID-19. The material from the prospective study consisted of cDNA or gDNA derived from T cells, B-cell-depleted T cells, or PBMCs. Deeply sampled blood TCRbeta repertoires from subjects exposed to, actively infected with, or recovered from COVID-19 were included in the dataset. A freely available public database, intended as a resource for researchers studying the immune response to SARS-CoV-2, is where the repertoires were released. Samples came from the ongoing ImmuneRACE study (first 160 participants) plus 1,254 subjects from 6 global collaborators. The sample metadata nearly always contained a de-identified subject ID, COVID-19 status, age in years and sex. Where available, HLA class I and class II types were taken from metadata supplied by the sample provider and were not determined by assay-based typing. What the research found in general, with its limitations: Clinical and demographic metadata were provided uncurated, with the amount varying by source and participant.

One collaborating source in Seattle enrolled patients during active infection and followed them longitudinally through the course of disease. Whole blood was collected in K2EDTA tubes by collaborating institutions according to the institutions' own protocols. Collaborator samples were shipped for TCRbeta analysis as frozen whole blood, isolated PBMCs, or DNA extracted from either sample type. TCRbeta CDR3 regions were amplified from genomic DNA using the immunoSEQ Assay, a bias-controlled multiplex PCR. For the original study's pipeline: The number of nucleated cells in each sample was estimated from the amplification of reference gene primers within the assay. Sequence reads were collapsed and filtered to measure the absolute abundance of every unique TCRbeta CDR3 rearrangement. Productive Simpson clonality was computed per sample as the square root of Simpson's diversity index over productive rearrangements. The table comes from immuneACCESS by way of TCRdb, which keeps in-frame sequences with V and J called. Part of the clones is missing from these tables; in studies checked, under half for an unresolved V gene and the rest for unknown reasons. V, J and clone size are those of that table, while D and trimming were read from the DNA. The sample table shows approximately 110,000 clones, and 75% to 90% are seen once. 5% to 6.5% of the sample is in the top ten clones.

Sequencing used peripheral blood. The clonotype comes from a woman aged 60-70 years with COVID-19, enrolled during active disease. The chain couples TRBV2 to TRBJ2-5; 15 junctional bases match TRBD2. The CDR3 region: CASRSGTSGGSQETQYF. Here is the DNA: TGTGCCAGCAGGTCCGGGACTAGCGGGGGGAGCCAAGAGACCCAGTACTTC.